What follows are 20 T cell receptor beta chains derived from one specimen sequenced in a study of blood T cell repertoires in COVID-19. Measured with immunoSEQ multiplex PCR; TCRdb has only the in-frame clones, and not every one. The table lists some 300,000 clones, 89% of them singletons. Sequencing input: PBMCs or T cells enriched from blood (not recorded which). These receptors all stem from a woman aged 25 to 45 who had recovered from COVID-19.

As concerns this clone: The same CDR3 can be traced to other DNA sequences in this sample. This rearrangement joins TRBV9 to TRBJ2-3, with a tentative D call TRBD2 (6 bases). The germline V and J ends were trimmed by 0 bases and 0 bases, with 11 bases remaining between them. The CDR3 loop spans 16 amino acids. Germline assignment: CDR1 SGDLS and CDR2 YYNGEE. The CDR3 region is CASSVDLSGSTDTQYF. Here the CDR3 DNA reads TGTGCCAGCAGCGTAGACCTAAGCGGGAGCACAGATACGCAGTATTTT.

The V and J genes are TRBV4-1 and TRBJ1-1, with D possibly being TRBD1 (5 bases). Germline lookup yields CDR1 MGHRA and CDR2 YSYEKL. The germline V and J ends were trimmed by 4 bases and 4 bases, with 16 bases remaining between them. CDR3 length equals 15 residues. CDR3 residues: CASSLAGGGGTEAFF. The CDR3 coding sequence is TGCGCCAGCAGCCTCGCTGGGGGGGGAGGCACTGAAGCTTTCTTT.

This chain uses TRBV7-9 with TRBJ2-7, with 7 nucleotides matching TRBD1. CDR1 SEHNR and CDR2 FQNEAQ come from the germline V gene (reference sequence). V was pared by 6 bases and J by 4 bases, with 12 bases of the junction left unmatched. This CDR3 has 15 residues. The CDR3 here is CASSSYQGVGYEQYF. Written as DNA, the CDR3 is TGTGCCAGCAGTTCTTACCAGGGGGTGGGGTACGAGCAGTACTTC.

Written as DNA, the CDR3 is TGTGCCAGCAGCTCAACAGGGGACCAAGAGACCCAGTACTTC. Its protein product is CASSSTGDQETQYF. The chain has TRBV7-3 and TRBJ2-5; the match to TRBD1 covers 7 bases. Per the germline V gene, CDR1 is SGHTA and CDR2 is FQGTGA. The junction had 2 bases not matched to a gene; V was cut back by 4 bases and J by 0 bases. This CDR3 is built from 14 residues.

The rearrangement uses TRBV28 and TRBJ2-7, with TRBD1 identical over 9 bases. Germline-derived CDR1 and CDR2 are MDHEN and SYDVKM. The CDR3 runs 16 residues. V lost 6 bases, J lost 3 bases, and 12 bases stayed unmatched. Here the CDR3 reads CASSSFVWDRDYEQYF. The DNA of the CDR3 is TGTGCCAGCAGCTCATTTGTCTGGGACAGGGACTACGAGCAGTACTTC.

The chain combines TRBV10-3 with TRBJ2-7; 7 bases align to TRBD2. The V and J ends lost 2 bases and 2 bases, in that order; junction bases with no gene match: 9. This CDR3 is 16 amino acids long. CDR1 and CDR2 (germline): ENHRY, SYGVKD. CDR3 in amino acids: CAISEPGLAETYEQYF. CDR3 DNA sequence: TGTGCCATCAGTGAGCCCGGGCTAGCGGAAACCTACGAGCAGTACTTC.

The chain uses TRBV6-5 and TRBJ1-4, with a possible D match to TRBD1 (5 bases). V was cut by 0 bases and J by 8 bases, with 7 bases left in between. From germline, CDR1 is MNHEY and CDR2 SVGAGI. CDR3 size: 13 residues. The CDR3 loop is CASSYSGGEKLFF. For the CDR3, the DNA is TGTGCCAGCAGTTACTCTGGGGGGGAAAAACTGTTTTTT.

The table lists this clone with a few counts. Additional DNA sequences in this sample encode the identical CDR3. CDR3 in amino acids: CASSYFGGREGEQYF. The CDR3 DNA is TGTGCCAGCAGTTATTTTGGCGGGAGGGAGGGCGAGCAGTACTTC. The chain has TRBV6-5 and TRBJ2-7; 9 bases align to TRBD2. Per the germline V gene, CDR1 is MNHEY and CDR2 is SVGAGI. The ends lost 3 bases at V and 6 bases at J; junction bases unmatched: 9. The CDR3 totals 15 residues.

This clone showed up just once. This chain uses TRBV3-1 (or the pseudogene TRBV3-2) with TRBJ2-7, with TRBD1 matching 11 bases. The germline CDR1 and CDR2 sequences are LGHDT and YNNKEL (reference sequence). Trimming took 4 bases from V and 4 from J; bases not matched to a gene: 6. There are 15 residues in the CDR3. The CDR3 reads CASSPRDRGTYEQYF. CDR3 coding DNA: TGTGCCAGCAGCCCCCGGGACAGGGGGACGTACGAGCAGTACTTC.

J is TRBJ2-2 and V is TRBV5-1; the match to TRBD1 covers 7 bases. There are 15 residues in the CDR3. The V gene's germline CDR1 is SGHRS and CDR2 YFSETQ. Trimming cost V 10 bases and J 6 bases; bases outside gene matches: 15. The DNA of the CDR3 is TGCGCCTCCCAGGGACAGCCTAACCTGGCCGGGGAGCTGTTTTTT. It yields the protein CASQGQPNLAGELFF.

The rearrangement uses TRBV5-4 and TRBJ2-7; 13 bases are a match to TRBD2. The junction had 5 bases not matched to a gene; V was cut back by 4 bases and J by 1 base. CDR1 is SGHNT, CDR2 YYREEE, per germline (reference sequence). The CDR3 runs 16 residues. The DNA of the CDR3 is TGTGCCAGCAGCACTGGACTAGCGGGAGCTTCCTACGAGCAGTACTTC. Translated: CASSTGLAGASYEQYF.

This chain uses TRBV11-3 with TRBJ1-5; D may be TRBD1 (5 bases). This CDR3 region has 16 residues. The germline V and J ends were trimmed by 0 bases and 3 bases, with 12 bases remaining between them. Germline V gene data show CDR1 as SGHNT and CDR2 as YENEEA. Written as DNA, the CDR3 is TGTGCCAGCAGCTTAGATCCCGACAGACCCAATCAGCCCCAGCATTTT. As protein: CASSLDPDRPNQPQHF. Combining the CDR3 with reference TRBV11-3 and TRBJ1-5 gives the whole variable domain EAGVVQSPRYKIIEKKQPVAFWCNPISGHNTLYWYLQNLGQGPELLIRYENEEAVDDSQLPKDRFSAERLKGVDSTLKIQPAELGDSAVYLCASSLDPDRPNQPQHFGDGTRLSIL.

The chain links TRBV10-3 to TRBJ1-5; D is possibly TRBD1 (6 bases). CDR1 and CDR2 from the germline V gene are ENHRY and SYGVKD. The CDR3 contains 14 residues. V was shortened by 6 bases and J by 6 bases, with 15 bases between the two germline ends. The CDR3 region has the DNA TGTGCCATCAGCACTCGGGACATTGGTCAGCCCCAGCATTTT. Residues: CAISTRDIGQPQHF.

V usage is TRBV3-1 (or the pseudogene TRBV3-2) and J usage is TRBJ1-1; D unclear. The germline V gene has CDR1 LGHDT and CDR2 YNNKEL (reference sequence). Trimming cost V 2 bases and J 6 bases, with 13 bases left between them. The CDR3 has 14 residues. Written as DNA, the CDR3 is TGTGCCAGCAGCCAACTCCAAAGCGGGGCTGAAGCTTTCTTT. Translation: CASSQLQSGAEAFF.

The rearrangement uses TRBV19 and TRBJ1-5, with TRBD1 identical over 7 bases. J was trimmed by 2 bases and V by 2 bases; bases with no gene match: 12. The CDR3 consists of 18 residues. Looked up from germline, CDR1 is LNHDA and CDR2 is SQIVND (reference sequence). The CDR3 spells CASSIQGQHYAGNQPQHF. The DNA for the CDR3 is TGTGCCAGTAGTATACAGGGACAGCATTATGCGGGCAATCAGCCCCAGCATTTT.

V gene TRBV7-9 combines with J gene TRBJ1-5; tentatively, D is TRBD1 (5 bases). The V end lost 3 bases, the J end lost 0 bases, and 15 bases lay between the germline ends. Germline V lookup: CDR1 SEHNR, CDR2 FQNEAQ (reference sequence). This CDR3 spans 17 amino acids. This chain's CDR3 is CASSLGLGGNSNQPQHF. Here the CDR3 DNA reads TGTGCCAGCAGCTTGGGGCTCGGGGGGAATAGCAATCAGCCCCAGCATTTT.

This chain connects TRBV4-2 to TRBJ2-3; 7 bases line up with TRBD2. J was trimmed by 4 bases and V by 7 bases; bases with no gene match: 14. Per the germline V gene, CDR1 is LGHNA and CDR2 is YNFKEQ. This CDR3 is 16 amino acids long. Here the CDR3 DNA reads TGTGCCAGCACCCACCGGGGGGAGAACCCCCCAGATACGCAGTATTTT. It codes for CASTHRGENPPDTQYF.

The sample holds one count of this clone. V gene TRBV27 combines with J gene TRBJ2-7, with D tentatively TRBD1 (7 bases). This CDR3 has 15 amino acids. From germline, CDR1 is MNHEY and CDR2 SMNVEV (reference sequence). V lost 6 bases, J lost 0 bases, and 15 bases lay in between. The CDR3 nucleotides are TGTGCCAGCAGAAACAGGGGACTGATCTCCTACGAGCAGTACTTC. Translating gives CASRNRGLISYEQYF.

The chain carries TRBV5-1 and TRBJ2-1; 7 bases fit TRBD1. The germline V gene has CDR1 SGHRS and CDR2 YFSETQ. V dropped 4 bases and J dropped 5; count of bases not matched to a gene: 15. The CDR3 runs to 17 residues. CDR3 residues: CASSLLPDRSFDNEQFF. CDR3 DNA: TGCGCCAGCAGCCTCCTCCCGGACAGGAGCTTTGACAATGAGCAGTTCTTC.

The V call is TRBV19, the J call TRBJ1-2; no clear D gene. This CDR3 is 12 amino acids long. Germline values: CDR1 LNHDA, CDR2 SQIVND (reference sequence). V was clipped by 3 bases and J by 6 bases, with 8 bases between them. In nucleotides, the CDR3 is TGTGCCAGTAGTATTCTACCCCATGGCTACACCTTC. It specifies CASSILPHGYTF. The full variable domain, with the rest looked up from reference TRBV19 and TRBJ1-2, is DGGITQSPKYLFRKEGQNVTLSCEQNLNHDAMYWYRQDPGQGLRLIYYSQIVNDFQKGDIAEGYSVSREKKESFPLTVTSAQKNPTAFYLCASSILPHGYTFGSGTRLTVV.